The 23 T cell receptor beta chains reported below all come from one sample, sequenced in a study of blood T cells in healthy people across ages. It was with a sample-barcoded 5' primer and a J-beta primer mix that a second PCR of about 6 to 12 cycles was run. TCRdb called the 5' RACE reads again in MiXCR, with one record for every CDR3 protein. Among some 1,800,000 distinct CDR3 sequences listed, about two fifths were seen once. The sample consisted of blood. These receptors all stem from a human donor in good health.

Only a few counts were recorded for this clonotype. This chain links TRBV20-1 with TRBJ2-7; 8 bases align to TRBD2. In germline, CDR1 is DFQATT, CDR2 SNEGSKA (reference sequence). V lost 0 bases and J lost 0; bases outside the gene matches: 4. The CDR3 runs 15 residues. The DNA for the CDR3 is TGCAGTGCTAGAGATAGCGGGGAGAGCTCCTACGAGCAGTACTTC. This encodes CSARDSGESSYEQYF.

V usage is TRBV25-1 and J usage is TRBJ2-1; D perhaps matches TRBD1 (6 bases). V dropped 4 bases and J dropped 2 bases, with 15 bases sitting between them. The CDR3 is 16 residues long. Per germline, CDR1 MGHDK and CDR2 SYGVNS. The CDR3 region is CASSGPVGATYNEQFF. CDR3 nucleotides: TGTGCCAGCAGTGGCCCCGTGGGGGCAACCTACAATGAGCAGTTCTTC.

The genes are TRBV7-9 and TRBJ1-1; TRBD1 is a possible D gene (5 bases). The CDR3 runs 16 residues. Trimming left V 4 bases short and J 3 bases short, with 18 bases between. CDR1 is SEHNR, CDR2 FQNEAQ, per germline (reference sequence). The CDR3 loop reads CASSSRRGGSDTEAFF. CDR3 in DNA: TGTGCCAGCAGCTCCCGAAGGGGTGGGTCTGACACTGAAGCTTTCTTT.

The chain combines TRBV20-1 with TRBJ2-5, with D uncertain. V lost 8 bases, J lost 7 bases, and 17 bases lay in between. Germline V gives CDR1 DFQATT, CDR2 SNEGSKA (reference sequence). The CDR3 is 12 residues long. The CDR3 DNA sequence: TGCAGTTCCTACCCCTTAGTTGGGACCCAGTACTTC. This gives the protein CSSYPLVGTQYF.

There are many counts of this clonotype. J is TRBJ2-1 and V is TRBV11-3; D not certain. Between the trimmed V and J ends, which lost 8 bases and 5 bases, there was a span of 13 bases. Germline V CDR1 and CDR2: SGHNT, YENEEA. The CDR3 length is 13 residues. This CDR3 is CASSPGRNNEQFF. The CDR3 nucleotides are TGTGCCAGCTCCCCCGGTAGGAACAATGAGCAGTTCTTC.

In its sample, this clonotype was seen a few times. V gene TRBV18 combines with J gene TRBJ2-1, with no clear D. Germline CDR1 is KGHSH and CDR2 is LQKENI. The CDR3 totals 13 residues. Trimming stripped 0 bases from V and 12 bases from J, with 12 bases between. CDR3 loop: CASSPPIRGGQFF. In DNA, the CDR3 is TGTGCCAGCTCACCACCGATACGTGGTGGGCAGTTCTTC. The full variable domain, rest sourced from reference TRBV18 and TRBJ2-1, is NAGVMQNPRHLVRRRGQEARLRCSPMKGHSHVYWYRQLPEEGLKFMVYLQKENIIDESGMPKERFSAEFPKEGPSILRIQQVVRGDSAAYFCASSPPIRGGQFFGPGTRLTVL.

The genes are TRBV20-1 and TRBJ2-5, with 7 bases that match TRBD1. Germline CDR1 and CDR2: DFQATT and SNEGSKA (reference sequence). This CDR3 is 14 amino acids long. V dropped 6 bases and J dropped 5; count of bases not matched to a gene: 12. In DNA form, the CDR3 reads TGCAGTGCGATCGCTGAACAGGGGACGGAGACCCAGTACTTC. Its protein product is CSAIAEQGTETQYF.

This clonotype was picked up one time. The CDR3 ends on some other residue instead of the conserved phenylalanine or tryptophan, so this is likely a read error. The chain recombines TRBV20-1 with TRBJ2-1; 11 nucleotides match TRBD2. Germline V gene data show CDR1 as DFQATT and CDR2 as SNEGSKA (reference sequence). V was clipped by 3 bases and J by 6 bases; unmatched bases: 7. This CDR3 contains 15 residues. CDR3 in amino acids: CSASKGLAVPNEQFY. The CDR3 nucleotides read TGCAGTGCTAGTAAGGGACTAGCGGTCCCCAATGAGCAGTTCTAC.

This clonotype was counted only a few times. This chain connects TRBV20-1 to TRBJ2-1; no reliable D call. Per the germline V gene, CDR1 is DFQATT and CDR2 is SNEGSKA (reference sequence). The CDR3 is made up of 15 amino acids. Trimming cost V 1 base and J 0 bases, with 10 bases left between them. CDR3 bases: TGCAGTGCTAGAGGGTGGGGAACCTCCTACAATGAGCAGTTCTTC. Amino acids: CSARGWGTSYNEQFF.

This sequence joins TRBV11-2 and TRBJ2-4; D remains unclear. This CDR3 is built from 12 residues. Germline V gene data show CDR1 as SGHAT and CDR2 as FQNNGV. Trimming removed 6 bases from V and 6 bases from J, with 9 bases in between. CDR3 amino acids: CASRRLGNIQYF. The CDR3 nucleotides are TGTGCCAGCAGACGGCTCGGAAACATTCAGTACTTC.

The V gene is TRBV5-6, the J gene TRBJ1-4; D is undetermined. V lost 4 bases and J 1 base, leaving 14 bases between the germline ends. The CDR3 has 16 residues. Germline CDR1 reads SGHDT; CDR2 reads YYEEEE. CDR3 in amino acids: CASSKQQIETNEKLFF. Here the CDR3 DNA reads TGTGCCAGCAGCAAACAACAAATAGAAACTAATGAAAAACTGTTTTTT.

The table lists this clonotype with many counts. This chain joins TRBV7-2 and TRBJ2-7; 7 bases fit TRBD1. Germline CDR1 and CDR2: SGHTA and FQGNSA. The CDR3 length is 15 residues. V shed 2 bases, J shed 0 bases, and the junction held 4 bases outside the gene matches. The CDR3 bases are TGTGCCAGCAGCTTAAGGGCAGGGGGCTCCTACGAGCAGTACTTC. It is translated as CASSLRAGGSYEQYF.

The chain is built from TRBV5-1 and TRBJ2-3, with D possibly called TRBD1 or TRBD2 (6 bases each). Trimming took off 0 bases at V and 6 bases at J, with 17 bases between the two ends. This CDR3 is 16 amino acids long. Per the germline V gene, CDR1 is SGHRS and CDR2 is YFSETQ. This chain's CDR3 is CASSLAGGGHLDTQYF. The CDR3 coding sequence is TGCGCCAGCAGCTTGGCAGGAGGGGGGCACTTGGATACGCAGTATTTT.

In nucleotides, the CDR3 is TGCGCCAGCAGCCAAGACGGGGACAGGGTGGATGGCTACACCTTC. Translating it yields CASSQDGDRVDGYTF. The J gene is TRBJ1-2, the V gene TRBV4-3; 9 bases agree with TRBD1. Germline trimming cut 0 bases from V and 6 bases from J; bases unmatched to any gene: 5. CDR1 is LGHNA, CDR2 YSLEER, per germline. The CDR3 covers 15 residues.

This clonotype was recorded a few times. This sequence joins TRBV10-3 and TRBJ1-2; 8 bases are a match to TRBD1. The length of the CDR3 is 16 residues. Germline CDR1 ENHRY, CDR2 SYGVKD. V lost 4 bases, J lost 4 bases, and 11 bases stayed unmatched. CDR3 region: CAISAGTGLLFYGYTF. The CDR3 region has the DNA TGTGCCATCAGTGCCGGGACAGGATTATTATTCTATGGCTACACCTTC.

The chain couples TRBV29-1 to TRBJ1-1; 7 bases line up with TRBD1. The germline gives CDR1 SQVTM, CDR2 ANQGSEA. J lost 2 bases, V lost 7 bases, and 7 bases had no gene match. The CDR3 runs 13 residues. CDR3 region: CSGDRVGNTEAFF. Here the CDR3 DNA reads TGCAGCGGCGACAGGGTCGGAAACACTGAAGCTTTCTTT.

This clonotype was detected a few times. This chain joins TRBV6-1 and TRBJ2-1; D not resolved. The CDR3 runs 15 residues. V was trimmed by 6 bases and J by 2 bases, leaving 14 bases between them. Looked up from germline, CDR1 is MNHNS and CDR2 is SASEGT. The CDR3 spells CASRKDPGAYNEQFF. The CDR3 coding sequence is TGTGCCAGCAGGAAAGACCCCGGAGCCTACAATGAGCAGTTCTTC.

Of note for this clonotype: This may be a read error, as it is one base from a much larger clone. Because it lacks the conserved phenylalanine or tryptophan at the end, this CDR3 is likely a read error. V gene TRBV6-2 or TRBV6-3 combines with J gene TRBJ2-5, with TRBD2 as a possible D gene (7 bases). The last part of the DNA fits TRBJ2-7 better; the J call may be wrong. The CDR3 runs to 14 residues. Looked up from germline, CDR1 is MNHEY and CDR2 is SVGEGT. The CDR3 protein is CASMPGGRGNEQYC. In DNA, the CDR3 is TGTGCCAGCATGCCGGGGGGCAGAGGGAACGAGCAGTACTGC.

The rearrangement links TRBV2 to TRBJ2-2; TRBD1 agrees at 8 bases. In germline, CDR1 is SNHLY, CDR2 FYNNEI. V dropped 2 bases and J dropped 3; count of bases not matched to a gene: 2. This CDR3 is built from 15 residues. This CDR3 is CASSEQGAHTGELFF. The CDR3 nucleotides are TGTGCCAGCAGTGAACAGGGGGCTCACACCGGGGAGCTGTTTTTT.

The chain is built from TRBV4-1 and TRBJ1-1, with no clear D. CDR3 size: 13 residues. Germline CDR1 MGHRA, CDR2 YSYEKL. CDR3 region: CAANLGTDTEAFF. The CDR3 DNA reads TGCGCGGCCAATTTAGGAACGGACACTGAAGCTTTCTTT.

CDR3 sequence: CASSQAGPSSYEQYF. The CDR3 DNA reads TGTGCCAGCAGCCAAGCGGGTCCGAGCTCCTACGAGCAGTACTTC. The chain has TRBV14 and TRBJ2-7; D gene uncertain. V was trimmed by 1 base and J by 0 bases, leaving 10 bases between them. Germline V gene sequence: CDR1 SGHDN, CDR2 FVKESK. The CDR3 is 15 amino acids.

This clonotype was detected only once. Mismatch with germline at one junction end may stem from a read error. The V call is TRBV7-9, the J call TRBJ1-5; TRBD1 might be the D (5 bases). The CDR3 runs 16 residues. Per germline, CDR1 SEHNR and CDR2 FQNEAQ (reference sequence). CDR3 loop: CVSSLWGPEGNQPQHF. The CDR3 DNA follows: TGTGTCAGCAGCTTATGGGGCCCTGAGGGCAATCAGCCCCAGCATTTT.

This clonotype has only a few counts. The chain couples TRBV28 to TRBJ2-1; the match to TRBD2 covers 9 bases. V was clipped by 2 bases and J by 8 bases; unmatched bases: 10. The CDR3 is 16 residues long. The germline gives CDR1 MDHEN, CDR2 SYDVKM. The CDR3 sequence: CASSLTESGGLDEQFF. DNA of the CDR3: TGTGCCAGCAGTTTAACGGAGAGCGGGGGGCTCGATGAGCAGTTCTTC.